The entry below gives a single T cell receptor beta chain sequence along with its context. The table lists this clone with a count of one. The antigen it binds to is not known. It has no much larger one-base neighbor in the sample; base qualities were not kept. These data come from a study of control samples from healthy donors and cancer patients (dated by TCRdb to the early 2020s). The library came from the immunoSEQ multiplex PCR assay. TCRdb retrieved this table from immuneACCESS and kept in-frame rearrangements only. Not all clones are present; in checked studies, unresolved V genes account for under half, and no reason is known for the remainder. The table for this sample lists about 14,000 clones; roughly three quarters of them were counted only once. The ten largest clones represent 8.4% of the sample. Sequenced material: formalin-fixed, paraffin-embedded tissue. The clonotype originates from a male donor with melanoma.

The DNA sequence is given as TGTGCCAGCAGCCGCTTGGGCTCCCAGGGATCTGGAAACACCATATATTTT. Its translation is CASSRLGSQGSGNTIYF. The chain couples TRBV11-2 to TRBJ1-3; matching of 5 bases hints at TRBD1 as the D gene. From the cysteine up to the phenylalanine, the CDR3 has a length of 17 residues. Here the CDR3 DNA is all that survives: 51 bases in frame from base 1. Deletion took 5 bases off V and 1 base off J, with a span of 18 bases between the germline ends. Looking up the germline V gene yields CDR1 SGHAT and CDR2 FQNNGV.